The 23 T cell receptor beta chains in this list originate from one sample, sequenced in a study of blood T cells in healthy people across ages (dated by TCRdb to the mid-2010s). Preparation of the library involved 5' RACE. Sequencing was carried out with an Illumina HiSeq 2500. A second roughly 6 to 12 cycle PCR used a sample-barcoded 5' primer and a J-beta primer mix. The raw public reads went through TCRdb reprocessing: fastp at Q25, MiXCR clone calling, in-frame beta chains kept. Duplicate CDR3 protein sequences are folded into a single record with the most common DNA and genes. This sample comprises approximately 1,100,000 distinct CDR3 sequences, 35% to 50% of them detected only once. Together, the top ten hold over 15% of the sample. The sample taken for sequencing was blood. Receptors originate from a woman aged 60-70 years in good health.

CDR3 DNA: TGTGCCAGCAGTGGAATAGGGGCCAACGTCCTGACTTTC. This gives the protein CASSGIGANVLTF. The V gene is TRBV27, the J gene TRBJ2-6; D is uncertain. The V gene lost 5 bases and the J gene lost 4 bases, with 6 bases spanning the gap. The CDR3 is made up of 13 amino acids. The germline CDR1 and CDR2 sequences are MNHEY and SMNVEV (reference sequence).

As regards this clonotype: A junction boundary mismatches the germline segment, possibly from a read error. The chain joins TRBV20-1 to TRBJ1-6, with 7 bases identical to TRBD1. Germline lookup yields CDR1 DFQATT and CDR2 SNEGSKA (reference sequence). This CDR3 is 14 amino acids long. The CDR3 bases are TGCGGTGCTAGCCCGACAGGGACCAATTCACCCCTCCACTTT. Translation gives CGASPTGTNSPLHF.

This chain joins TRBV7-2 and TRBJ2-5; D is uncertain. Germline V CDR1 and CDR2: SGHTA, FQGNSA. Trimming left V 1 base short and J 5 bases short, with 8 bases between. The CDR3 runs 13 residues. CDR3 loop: CASSLGVWETQYF. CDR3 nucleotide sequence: TGTGCCAGCAGCTTAGGGGTTTGGGAGACCCAGTACTTC.

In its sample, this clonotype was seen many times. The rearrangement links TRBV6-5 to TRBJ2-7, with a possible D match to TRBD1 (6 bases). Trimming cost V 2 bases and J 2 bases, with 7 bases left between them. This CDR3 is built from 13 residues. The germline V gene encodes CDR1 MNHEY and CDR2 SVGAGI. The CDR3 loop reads CASSYGGPYEQYF. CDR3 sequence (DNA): TGTGCCAGCAGTTACGGGGGCCCCTACGAGCAGTACTTC.

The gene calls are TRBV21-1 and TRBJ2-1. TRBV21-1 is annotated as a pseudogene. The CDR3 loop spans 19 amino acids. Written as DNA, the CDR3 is TGTGCCAGCAGCAAAGGATTCAGAGACACGACCACCTCCTACAATGAGCAGTTTTTC. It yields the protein CASSKGFRDTTTSYNEQFF.

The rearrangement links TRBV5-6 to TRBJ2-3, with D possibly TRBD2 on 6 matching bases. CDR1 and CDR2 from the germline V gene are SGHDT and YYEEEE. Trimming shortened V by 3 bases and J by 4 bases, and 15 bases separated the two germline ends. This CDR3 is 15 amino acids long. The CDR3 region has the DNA TGTGCCAGCAGCTGGGACTCCTTCACCGCAGATACGCAGTATTTT. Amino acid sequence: CASSWDSFTADTQYF.

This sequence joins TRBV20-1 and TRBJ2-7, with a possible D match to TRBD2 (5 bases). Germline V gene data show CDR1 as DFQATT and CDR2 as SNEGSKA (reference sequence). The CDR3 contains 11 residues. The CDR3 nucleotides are TGCAGCGGCGGGCAGCCCTACGAGCAGTACTTC. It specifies CSGGQPYEQYF.

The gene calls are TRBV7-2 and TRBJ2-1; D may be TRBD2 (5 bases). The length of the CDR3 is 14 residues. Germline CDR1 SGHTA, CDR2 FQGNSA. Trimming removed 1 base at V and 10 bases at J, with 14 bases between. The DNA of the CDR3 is TGTGCCAGCAGCTTAGGAGGGAGAAGAAAAGAGCAGTTCTTC. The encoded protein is CASSLGGRRKEQFF.

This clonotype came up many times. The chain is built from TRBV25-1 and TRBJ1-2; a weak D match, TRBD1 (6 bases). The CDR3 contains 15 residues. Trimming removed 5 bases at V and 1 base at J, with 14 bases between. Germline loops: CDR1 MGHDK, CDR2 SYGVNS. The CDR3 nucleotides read TGTGCCAGCAGTTTCCGGGACAAGAATAACTATGGCTACACCTTC. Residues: CASSFRDKNNYGYTF.

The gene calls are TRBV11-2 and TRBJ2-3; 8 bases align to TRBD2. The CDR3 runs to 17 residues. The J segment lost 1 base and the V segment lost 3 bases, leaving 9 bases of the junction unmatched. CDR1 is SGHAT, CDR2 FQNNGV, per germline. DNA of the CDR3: TGTGCCAGCAGCTTCACCTCAAGCGGGGGTGGCACAGATACGCAGTATTTT. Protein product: CASSFTSSGGGTDTQYF.

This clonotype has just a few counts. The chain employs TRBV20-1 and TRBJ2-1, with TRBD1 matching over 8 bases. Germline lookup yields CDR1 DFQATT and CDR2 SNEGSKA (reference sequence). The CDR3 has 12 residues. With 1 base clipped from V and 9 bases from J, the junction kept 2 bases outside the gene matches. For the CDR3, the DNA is TGCAGTGCTAGAGGGACAGGGTGTGAGCAGTTCTTC. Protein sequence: CSARGTGCEQFF.

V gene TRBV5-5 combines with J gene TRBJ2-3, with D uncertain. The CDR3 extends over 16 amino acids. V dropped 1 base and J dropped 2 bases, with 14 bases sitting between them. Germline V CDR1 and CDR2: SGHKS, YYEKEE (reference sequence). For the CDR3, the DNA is TGTGCCAGCAGCTTGTTTTTAAAGACTTCCACAGATACGCAGTATTTT. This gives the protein CASSLFLKTSTDTQYF.

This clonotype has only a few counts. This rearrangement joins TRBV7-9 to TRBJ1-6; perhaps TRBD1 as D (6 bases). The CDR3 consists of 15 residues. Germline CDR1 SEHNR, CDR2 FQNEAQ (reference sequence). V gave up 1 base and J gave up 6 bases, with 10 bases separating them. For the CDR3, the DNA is TGTGCCAGCAGCTTAGGTGACAGGTCTAATTCACCCCTCCACTTT. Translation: CASSLGDRSNSPLHF.

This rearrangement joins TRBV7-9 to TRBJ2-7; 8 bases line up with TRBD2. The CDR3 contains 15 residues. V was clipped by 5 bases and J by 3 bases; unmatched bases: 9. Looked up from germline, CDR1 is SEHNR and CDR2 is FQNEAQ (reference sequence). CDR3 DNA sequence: TGTGCCAGCAGCGATCCGGGACTAGGAAACTACGAGCAGTACTTC. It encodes CASSDPGLGNYEQYF.

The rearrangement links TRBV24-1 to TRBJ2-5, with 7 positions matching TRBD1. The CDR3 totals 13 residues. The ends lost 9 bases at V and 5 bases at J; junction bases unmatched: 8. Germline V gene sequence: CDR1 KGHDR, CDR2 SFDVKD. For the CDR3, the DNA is TGTGCCACCTCCACAGGGGCGGCGGAGACCCAGTACTTC. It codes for CATSTGAAETQYF.

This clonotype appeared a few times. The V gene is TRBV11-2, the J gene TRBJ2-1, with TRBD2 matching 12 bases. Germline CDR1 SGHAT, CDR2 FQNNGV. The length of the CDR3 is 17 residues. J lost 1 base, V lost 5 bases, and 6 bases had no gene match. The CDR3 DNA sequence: TGTGCCAGCAGCATAAGGACTAGCGGGGTTTCCTACAATGAGCAGTTCTTC. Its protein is CASSIRTSGVSYNEQFF.

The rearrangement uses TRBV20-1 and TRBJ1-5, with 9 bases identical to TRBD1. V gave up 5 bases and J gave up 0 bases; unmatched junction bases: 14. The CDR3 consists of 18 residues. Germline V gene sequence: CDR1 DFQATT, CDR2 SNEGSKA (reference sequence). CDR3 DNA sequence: TGCAGTGCTGGAAGGGACAGGGTGCTACCCCCTAGCAATCAGCCCCAGCATTTT. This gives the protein CSAGRDRVLPPSNQPQHF.

CDR3 in DNA: TGTGCCAGCAGCTTAGAACTAGCGGAGAACTACGAGCAGTACTTC. Protein product: CASSLELAENYEQYF. The chain uses TRBV7-8 and TRBJ2-4; 8 bases line up with TRBD2. Gene TRBJ2-7 matches the end of the DNA better, so the J call may be wrong. Per germline, CDR1 SGHVS and CDR2 FQNEAQ. The CDR3 covers 15 residues.

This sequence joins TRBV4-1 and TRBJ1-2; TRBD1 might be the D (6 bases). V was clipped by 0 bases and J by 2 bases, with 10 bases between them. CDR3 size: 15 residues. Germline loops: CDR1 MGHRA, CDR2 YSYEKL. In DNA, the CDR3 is TGCGCCAGCAGCCAAGAGCGGGGGGGCAACTATGGCTACACCTTC. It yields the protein CASSQERGGNYGYTF.

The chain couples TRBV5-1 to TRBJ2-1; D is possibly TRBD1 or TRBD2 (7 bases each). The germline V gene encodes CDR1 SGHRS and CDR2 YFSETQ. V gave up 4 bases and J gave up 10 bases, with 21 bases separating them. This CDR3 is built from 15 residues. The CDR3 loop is CASSRQGGGTYEQFF. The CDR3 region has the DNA TGCGCCAGCAGCCGACAGGGCGGGGGAACCTACGAGCAGTTCTTC.

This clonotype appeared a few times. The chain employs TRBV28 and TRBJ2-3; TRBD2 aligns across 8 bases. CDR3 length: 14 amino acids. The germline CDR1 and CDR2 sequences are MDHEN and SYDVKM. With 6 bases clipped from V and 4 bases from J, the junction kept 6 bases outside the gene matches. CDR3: CASRRSGSADTQYF. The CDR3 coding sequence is TGTGCCAGCAGACGAAGCGGGAGCGCAGATACGCAGTATTTT.

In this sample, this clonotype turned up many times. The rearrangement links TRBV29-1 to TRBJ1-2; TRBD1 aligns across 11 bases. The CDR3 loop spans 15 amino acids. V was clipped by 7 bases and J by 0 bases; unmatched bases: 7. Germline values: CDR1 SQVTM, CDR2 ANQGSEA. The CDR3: CSAWTGGLANYGYTF. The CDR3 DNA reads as TGCAGCGCATGGACAGGGGGCCTTGCTAACTATGGCTACACCTTC.

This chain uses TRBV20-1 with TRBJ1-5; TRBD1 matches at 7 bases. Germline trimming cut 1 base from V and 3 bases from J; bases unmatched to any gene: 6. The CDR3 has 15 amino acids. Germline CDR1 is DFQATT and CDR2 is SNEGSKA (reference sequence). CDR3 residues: CSARVGTANNQPQHF. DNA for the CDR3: TGCAGTGCTAGAGTCGGGACAGCCAACAATCAGCCCCAGCATTTT.